Below are 5 T cell receptor beta chains sequenced from a single sample in a study of identical twins. Each CDR3 protein is one row after TCRdb ran MiXCR on the 5' RACE reads. Of around 220,000 distinct CDR3 sequences listed, about an eighth are singletons. Input material: memory (CD45RO+) T cells sorted from blood. The source of these receptors is a woman aged 18-29 years in good health.

The chain uses TRBV11-3 and TRBJ2-7, with 9 positions matching TRBD1. Germline values: CDR1 SGHNT, CDR2 YENEEA. The junction had 7 bases not matched to a gene; V was cut back by 5 bases and J by 8 bases. The CDR3 has 13 residues. The CDR3 DNA sequence: TGTGCCAGCAGCAGGGACAGGGCAACGAAGCAGTACTTC. This gives the protein CASSRDRATKQYF.

The chain carries TRBV5-1 and TRBJ2-5, with a possible D match to TRBD2 (5 bases). The CDR3 consists of 14 residues. Trimming cost V 1 base and J 5 bases, with 12 bases left between them. CDR1 is SGHRS and CDR2 is YFSETQ in the germline V gene. Here the CDR3 reads CASSLMGVRETQYF. CDR3 in DNA: TGCGCCAGCAGCTTGATGGGAGTCAGGGAGACCCAGTACTTC. Full variable domain (missing parts from reference TRBV5-1 and TRBJ2-5): KAGVTQTPRYLIKTRGQQVTLSCSPISGHRSVSWYQQTPGQGLQFLFEYFSETQRNKGNFPGRFSGRQFSNSRSEMNVSTLELGDSALYLCASSLMGVRETQYFGPGTRLLVL.

This clonotype was counted only a few times. V is TRBV4-2 and J is TRBJ2-3; no clear D gene. Germline assignment: CDR1 LGHNA and CDR2 YNFKEQ. CDR3 length: 16 residues. V lost 0 bases, J lost 1 base, and 11 bases lay in between. CDR3 nucleotides: TGTGCCAGCAGCCAAGATTTGACCAGCGGCACAGATACGCAGTATTTT. It is translated as CASSQDLTSGTDTQYF.

With regard to this clonotype: The junction departs from the called germline gene at one end, perhaps through a read error. The chain has TRBV20-1 and TRBJ2-7; a possible D gene is TRBD1 (6 bases). Germline V lookup: CDR1 DFQATT, CDR2 SNEGSKA (reference sequence). This CDR3 region has 12 residues. This CDR3 reads CSALDRNAEQYF. The CDR3 DNA follows: TGCAGTGCCCTGGACAGAAACGCCGAGCAATACTTC.

V and J are TRBV11-2 and TRBJ2-7; D tentatively fits TRBD1 or TRBD2 (5 bases each). This CDR3 spans 15 amino acids. Germline assignment: CDR1 SGHAT and CDR2 FQNNGV. Trimming cost V 8 bases and J 0 bases, with 17 bases left between them. CDR3 coding DNA: TGTGCCAGCCAGGGAGTGGGACGGAGCTCCTACGAGCAGTACTTC. This translates into CASQGVGRSSYEQYF.